This entry describes one TCR beta chain. Its antigen is unidentified. With 4 bases removed from V and 3 bases from J, the gap between germline ends came to 7 bases. This CDR3 has 12 residues. Germline V gives CDR1 SEHNR, CDR2 FQNEAQ (reference sequence). The sample is drawn from a study of T-cell reconstitution after alpha-beta-depleted transplantation in children. Study-wide findings and caveats: There were some patients whose high TCRbeta diversity at day 60 came from surviving recipient T cells and thymic progenitors. Alpha-beta T cells about two months after transplant reportedly derived from several hundred expanded graft clones.

Preparation of the TCRbeta library was carried out with unique molecular identifiers. One entry per CDR3 protein, called by TCRdb with MiXCR from the PCR reads. The table records around 80,000 distinct CDR3 sequences, around 18% of them present only once. The receptor's source is a male patient between 2 and 9 years old who had a stem cell transplant for acute lymphoblastic leukemia, so the T cells may come from the graft donor. V is TRBV7-9 and J is TRBJ2-7; perhaps D is TRBD1 or TRBD2 (5 bases each). The specimen was PBMCs, mostly from graft donor cells, collected 360 days after TCRalphabeta/CD19-depleted stem cell transplant. CDR3 coding DNA: TGTGCCAGCAGCTGGGACCACTACGAGCAGTACTTC. Its protein is CASSWDHYEQYF.